The rows below give T cell receptor beta chains drawn from one sample of a study of blood T cell repertoires in COVID-19. Method: immunoSEQ multiplex PCR; TCRdb's copy keeps in-frame clones and lacks some. The table shows about 290,000 clones, with about nine tenths occurring only once. Sample: peripheral blood. Every receptor here comes from a woman in her forties who had recovered from COVID-19. Both conserved end residues are part of each CDR3. The D gene is left open where the match is weak. Some rows mark clone size as missing; the rest say once, few, many or name a class of expanded clone.

J gene | V gene | clone size | D gene | CDR3 protein | CDR3 DNA
TRBJ2-6 | TRBV5-1 | once | TRBD1 | CASSLVGQGGSGANVLTF | TGCGCCAGCAGCTTGGTCGGACAGGGGGGATCTGGGGCCAACGTCCTGACTTTC
TRBJ1-3 | TRBV12-3/TRBV12-4 | - | - | CASSFGGNTIYF | TGTGCCAGCAGTTTCGGGGGAAACACCATATATTTT
TRBJ2-7 | TRBV18 | - | - | CASSLSEGTYEQYF | TGTGCCAGCTCTCTGAGCGAGGGAACCTACGAGCAGTACTTC
TRBJ1-3 | TRBV5-1 | - | - | CASSLGHSGNTIYF | TGCGCCAGCAGCTTGGGGCACTCTGGAAACACCATATATTTT
TRBJ1-2 | TRBV9 | - | - | CASSGNTGLGYTF | TGTGCCAGCAGCGGGAACACGGGTTTAGGCTACACCTTC
TRBJ2-7 | TRBV5-1 | - | TRBD1 | CASSDGTGRLYEQYF | TGCGCCAGCAGCGACGGGACAGGGCGACTCTACGAGCAGTACTTC
TRBJ2-7 | TRBV2 | - | TRBD2 | CASGGLAGVYEQYF | TGTGCCAGCGGTGGACTAGCCGGAGTCTACGAGCAGTACTTC
TRBJ1-6 | TRBV6-5 | - | - | CASSGPGQRPENLHF | TGTGCCAGCAGCGGACCGGGACAACGACCGGAGAACCTCCACTTT
TRBJ1-3 | TRBV4-2 | - | - | CASSQSRGGASPIYF | TGTGCCAGCAGCCAGTCAAGGGGGGGGGCGAGTCCCATATATTTT
TRBJ2-3 | TRBV2 | - | - | CASTTGLGADTQYF | TGTGCCAGCACCACGGGACTCGGTGCAGATACGCAGTATTTT
TRBJ2-7 | TRBV5-4 | - | TRBD1 | CASSFGTGLGEQYF | TGTGCCAGCAGCTTCGGGACAGGTCTCGGCGAGCAGTACTTC